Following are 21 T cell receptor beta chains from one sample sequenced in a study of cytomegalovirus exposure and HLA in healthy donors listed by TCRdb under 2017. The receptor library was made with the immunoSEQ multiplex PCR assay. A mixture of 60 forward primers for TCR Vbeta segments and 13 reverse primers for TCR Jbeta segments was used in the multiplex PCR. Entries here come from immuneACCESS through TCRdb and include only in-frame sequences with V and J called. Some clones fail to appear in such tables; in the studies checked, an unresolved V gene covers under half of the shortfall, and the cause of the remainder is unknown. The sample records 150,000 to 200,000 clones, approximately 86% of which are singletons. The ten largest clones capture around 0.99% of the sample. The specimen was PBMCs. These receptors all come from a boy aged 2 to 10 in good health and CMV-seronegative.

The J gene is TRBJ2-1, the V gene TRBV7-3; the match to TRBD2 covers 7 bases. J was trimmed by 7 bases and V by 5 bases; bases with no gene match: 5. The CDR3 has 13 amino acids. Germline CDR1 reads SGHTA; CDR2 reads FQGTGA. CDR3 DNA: TGTGCCAGCAGCAAGGTCGGGGGGAATGAGCAGTTCTTC. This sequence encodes CASSKVGGNEQFF.

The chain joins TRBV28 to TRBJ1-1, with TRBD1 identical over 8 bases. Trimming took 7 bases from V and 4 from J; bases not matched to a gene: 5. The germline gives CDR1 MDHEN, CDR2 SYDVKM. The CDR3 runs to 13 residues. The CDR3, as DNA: TGTGCCAGCAAGGACAGGGTACCCACTGAAGCTTTCTTT. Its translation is CASKDRVPTEAFF.

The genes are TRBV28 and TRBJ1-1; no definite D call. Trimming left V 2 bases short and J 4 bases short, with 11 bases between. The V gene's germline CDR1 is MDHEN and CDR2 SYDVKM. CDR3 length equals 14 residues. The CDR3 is CASSLTPAGTEAFF. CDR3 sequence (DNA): TGTGCCAGCAGTTTAACGCCCGCGGGCACTGAAGCTTTCTTT.

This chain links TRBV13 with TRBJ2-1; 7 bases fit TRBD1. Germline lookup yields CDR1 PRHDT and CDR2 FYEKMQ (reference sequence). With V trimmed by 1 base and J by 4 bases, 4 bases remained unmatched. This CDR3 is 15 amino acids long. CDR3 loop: CASSLAEGQYNEQFF. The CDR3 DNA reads TGTGCCAGCAGCTTAGCCGAGGGACAGTACAATGAGCAGTTCTTC.

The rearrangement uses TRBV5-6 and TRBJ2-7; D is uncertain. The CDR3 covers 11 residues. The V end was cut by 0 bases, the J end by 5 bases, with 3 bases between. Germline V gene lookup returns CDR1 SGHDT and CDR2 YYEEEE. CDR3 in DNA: TGTGCCAGCAGCTTGGGCGACGAGCAGTACTTC. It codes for CASSLGDEQYF. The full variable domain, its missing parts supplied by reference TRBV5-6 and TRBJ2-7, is DAGVTQSPTHLIKTRGQQVTLRCSPKSGHDTVSWYQQALGQGPQFIFQYYEEEERQRGNFPDRFSGHQFPNYSSELNVNALLLGDSALYLCASSLGDEQYFGPGTRLTVT.

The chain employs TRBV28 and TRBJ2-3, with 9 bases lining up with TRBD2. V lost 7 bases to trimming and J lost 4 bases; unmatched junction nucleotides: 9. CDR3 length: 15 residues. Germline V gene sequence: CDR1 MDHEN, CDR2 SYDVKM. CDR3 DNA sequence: TGTGCCAGCACGTCCCCGGGACTAGCAGCAGATACGCAGTATTTT. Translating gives CASTSPGLAADTQYF.

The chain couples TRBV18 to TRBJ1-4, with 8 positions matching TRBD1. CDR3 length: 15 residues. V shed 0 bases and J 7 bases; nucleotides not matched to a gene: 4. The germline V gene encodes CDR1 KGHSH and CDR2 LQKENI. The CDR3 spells CASSPPGQGGEKLFF. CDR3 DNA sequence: TGTGCCAGCTCACCACCAGGACAGGGAGGTGAAAAACTGTTTTTT.

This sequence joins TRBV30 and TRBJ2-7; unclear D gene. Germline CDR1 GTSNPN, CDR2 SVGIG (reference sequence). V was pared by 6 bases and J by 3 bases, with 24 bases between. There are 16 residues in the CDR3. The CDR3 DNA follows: TGTGCCTGTAAGACGGTGGGCCAGGTTCGTTTCTACGAGCAGTACTTC. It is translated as CACKTVGQVRFYEQYF.

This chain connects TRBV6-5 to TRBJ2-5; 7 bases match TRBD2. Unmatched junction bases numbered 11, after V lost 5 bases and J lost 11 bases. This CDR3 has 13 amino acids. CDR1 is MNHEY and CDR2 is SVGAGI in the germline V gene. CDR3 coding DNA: TGTGCCAGCAGTCTAGGGCCCTGGCGGGAGCAGTACTTC. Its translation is CASSLGPWREQYF.

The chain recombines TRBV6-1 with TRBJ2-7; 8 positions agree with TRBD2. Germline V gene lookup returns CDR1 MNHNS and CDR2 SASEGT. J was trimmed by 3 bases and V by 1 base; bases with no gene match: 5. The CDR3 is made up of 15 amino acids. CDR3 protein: CASSEGGTRHYEQYF. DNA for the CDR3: TGTGCCAGCAGTGAAGGGGGGACTAGGCACTACGAGCAGTACTTC.

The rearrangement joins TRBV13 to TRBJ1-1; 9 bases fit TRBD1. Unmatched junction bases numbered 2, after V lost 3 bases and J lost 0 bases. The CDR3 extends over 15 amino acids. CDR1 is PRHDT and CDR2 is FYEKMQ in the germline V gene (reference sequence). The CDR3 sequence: CASSFTGGLNTEAFF. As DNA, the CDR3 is TGTGCCAGCAGCTTCACAGGGGGCTTGAACACTGAAGCTTTCTTT. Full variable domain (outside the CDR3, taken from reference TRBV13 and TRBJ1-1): AAGVIQSPRHLIKEKRETATLKCYPIPRHDTVYWYQQGPGQDPQFLISFYEKMQSDKGSIPDRFSAQQFSDYHSELNMSSLELGDSALYFCASSFTGGLNTEAFFGQGTRLTVV.

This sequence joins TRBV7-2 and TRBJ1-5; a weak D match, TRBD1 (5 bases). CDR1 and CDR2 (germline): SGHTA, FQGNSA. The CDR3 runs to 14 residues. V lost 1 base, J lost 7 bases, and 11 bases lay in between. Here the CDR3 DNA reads TGTGCCAGCAGCTTAGTTGGGGCAGAACAGCCCCAGCATTTT. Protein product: CASSLVGAEQPQHF. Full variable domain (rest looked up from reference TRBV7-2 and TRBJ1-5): GAGVSQSPSNKVTEKGKDVELRCDPISGHTALYWYRQSLGQGLEFLIYFQGNSAPDKSGLPSDRFSAERTGGSVSTLTIQRTQQEDSAVYLCASSLVGAEQPQHFGDGTRLSIL.

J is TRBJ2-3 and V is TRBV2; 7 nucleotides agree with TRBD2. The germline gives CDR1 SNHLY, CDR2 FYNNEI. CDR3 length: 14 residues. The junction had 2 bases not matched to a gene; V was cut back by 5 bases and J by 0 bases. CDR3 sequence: CASSRGVSTDTQYF. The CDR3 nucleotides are TGTGCCAGCAGTCGGGGGGTAAGCACAGATACGCAGTATTTT.

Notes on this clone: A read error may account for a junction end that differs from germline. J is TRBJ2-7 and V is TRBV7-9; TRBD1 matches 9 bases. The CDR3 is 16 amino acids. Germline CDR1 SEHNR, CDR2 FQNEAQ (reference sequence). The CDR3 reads CSSSLGTGRGRDEQYF. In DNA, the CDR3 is TGTTCCAGCAGCTTAGGGACAGGGAGGGGGCGGGACGAGCAGTACTTC.

The CDR3 is CASSGGLGGYEQYF. The DNA for the CDR3 is TGTGCCAGCAGTGGGGGACTAGGGGGCTACGAGCAGTACTTC. The V and J genes are TRBV28 and TRBJ2-7; 8 bases are shared with TRBD2. Germline V gene data show CDR1 as MDHEN and CDR2 as SYDVKM. The CDR3 length is 14 residues. Trimming cost V 5 bases and J 3 bases; bases outside gene matches: 6.

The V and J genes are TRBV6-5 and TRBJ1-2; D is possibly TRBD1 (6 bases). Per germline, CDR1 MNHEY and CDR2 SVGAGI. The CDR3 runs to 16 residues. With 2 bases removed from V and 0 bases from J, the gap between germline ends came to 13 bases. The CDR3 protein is CASSYGGGLSNYGYTF. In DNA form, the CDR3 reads TGTGCCAGCAGTTACGGGGGGGGGCTCTCTAACTATGGCTACACCTTC.

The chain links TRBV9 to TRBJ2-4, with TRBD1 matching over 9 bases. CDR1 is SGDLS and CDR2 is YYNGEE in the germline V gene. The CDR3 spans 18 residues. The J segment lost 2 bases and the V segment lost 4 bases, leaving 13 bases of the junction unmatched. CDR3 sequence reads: CASSPRPGQGLSKNIQYF. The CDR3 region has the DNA TGTGCCAGCAGCCCCCGACCGGGACAGGGTTTATCCAAAAACATTCAGTACTTC.

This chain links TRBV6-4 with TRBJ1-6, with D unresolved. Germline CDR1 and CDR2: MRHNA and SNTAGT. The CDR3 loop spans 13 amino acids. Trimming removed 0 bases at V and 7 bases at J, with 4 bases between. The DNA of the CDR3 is TGTGCCAGCAGTGACTCGACAAATTCACCCCTCCACTTT. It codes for CASSDSTNSPLHF.

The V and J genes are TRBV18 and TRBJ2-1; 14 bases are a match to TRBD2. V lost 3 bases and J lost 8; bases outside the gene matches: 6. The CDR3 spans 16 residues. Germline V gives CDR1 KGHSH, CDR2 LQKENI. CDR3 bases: TGTGCCAGCTCACCCCTCGGACTAGCGGGAGGATATGAGCAGTTCTTC. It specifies CASSPLGLAGGYEQFF.

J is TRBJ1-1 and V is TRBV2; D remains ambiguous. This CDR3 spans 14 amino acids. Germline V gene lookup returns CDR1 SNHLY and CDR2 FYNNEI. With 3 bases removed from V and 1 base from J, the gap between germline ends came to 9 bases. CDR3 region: CASSDRSGNTEAFF. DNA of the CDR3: TGTGCCAGCAGTGATAGGTCGGGGAACACTGAAGCTTTCTTT.

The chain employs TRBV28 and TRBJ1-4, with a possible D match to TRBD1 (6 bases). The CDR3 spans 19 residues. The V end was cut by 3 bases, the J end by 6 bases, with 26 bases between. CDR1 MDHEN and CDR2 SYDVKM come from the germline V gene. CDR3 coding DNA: TGTGCCAGCAGTTTCCCCGGACAGACCCTATCCATTCTCGATGAAAAACTGTTTTTT. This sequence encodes CASSFPGQTLSILDEKLFF.